Shown below are 27 T cell receptor beta chains from a single sample sequenced in a study of blood T cell repertoires in COVID-19. Sequenced by immunoSEQ multiplex PCR; TCRdb stores in-frame clones only, minus some. This table holds some 72,000 clones, roughly 89% found once. The sample consisted of peripheral blood. The receptors derive from a man in his sixties with acute or convalescent COVID-19.

V usage is TRBV5-8 and J usage is TRBJ1-5, with D maybe TRBD1 (5 bases). Trimming removed 0 bases at V and 6 bases at J, with 10 bases between. This CDR3 is built from 14 residues. CDR1 and CDR2 (germline): SGHTS, YDEGEE. The CDR3 DNA sequence: TGTGCCAGCAGCTTGGGACAGAAGGCTCAGCCCCAGCATTTT. Its protein is CASSLGQKAQPQHF.

The chain couples TRBV27 to TRBJ1-2; TRBD1 matches at 8 bases. Trimming cost V 1 base and J 2 bases; bases outside gene matches: 9. Germline CDR1 MNHEY, CDR2 SMNVEV (reference sequence). The length of the CDR3 is 17 residues. CDR3 loop: CASSLLGQGLINYGYTF. CDR3 nucleotides: TGTGCCAGCAGTTTATTAGGACAGGGCTTGATCAACTATGGCTACACCTTC.

The J gene is TRBJ1-2, the V gene TRBV19; the D gene is possibly TRBD1 (6 bases). The CDR3 contains 15 residues. Germline V gene sequence: CDR1 LNHDA, CDR2 SQIVND (reference sequence). V lost 4 bases to trimming and J lost 0 bases, with 12 bases between them. This CDR3 reads CASSTQGRANYGYTF. CDR3 nucleotides: TGTGCCAGTAGTACCCAGGGGAGGGCTAACTATGGCTACACCTTC.

This clone was observed once. The J gene is TRBJ2-1, the V gene TRBV24-1; 12 positions agree with TRBD1. Germline CDR1 and CDR2: KGHDR and SFDVKD. This CDR3 is 15 amino acids long. Trimming cost V 4 bases and J 10 bases; bases outside gene matches: 7. The chain's CDR3 is CATSDPGTGGYEQFF. DNA of the CDR3: TGTGCCACCAGTGACCCCGGGACAGGGGGCTACGAGCAGTTCTTC.

This chain joins TRBV19 and TRBJ1-4; 7 bases map to TRBD1. The CDR3 is 17 amino acids. Trimming removed 9 bases from V and 3 bases from J; junction bases left unmatched: 16. Germline values: CDR1 LNHDA, CDR2 SQIVND (reference sequence). CDR3 in amino acids: CARQADTWTGPNEKLFF. CDR3 DNA sequence: TGTGCCAGACAGGCGGACACCTGGACAGGCCCTAATGAAAAACTGTTTTTT.

V and J are TRBV12-5 and TRBJ1-3; no reliable D call. The germline gives CDR1 LGHNT, CDR2 FRNRAP. V lost 6 bases to trimming and J lost 3 bases, with 9 bases between them. CDR3 length: 13 amino acids. Written as DNA, the CDR3 is TGTGCTAGTGGGAGAGGTGGTGGAAACACCATATATTTT. It specifies CASGRGGGNTIYF.

The chain recombines TRBV27 with TRBJ2-5; 7 bases fit TRBD1. This CDR3 has 15 amino acids. V was clipped by 7 bases and J by 5 bases; unmatched bases: 13. Germline CDR1 reads MNHEY; CDR2 reads SMNVEV (reference sequence). The CDR3 reads CASKRRGGAVETQYF. CDR3 in DNA: TGTGCCAGCAAACGAAGAGGGGGCGCGGTCGAGACCCAGTACTTC.

This chain uses TRBV6-5 with TRBJ2-5; 13 nucleotides match TRBD2. Germline trimming cut 5 bases from V and 6 bases from J; bases unmatched to any gene: 6. Germline V gene data show CDR1 as MNHEY and CDR2 as SVGAGI. The CDR3 totals 15 residues. The CDR3 nucleotides are TGTGCCAGCAGTAAACTAGCGGGGGGGCATCAGACCCAGTACTTC. Amino acids: CASSKLAGGHQTQYF.

This rearrangement joins TRBV13 to TRBJ2-3, with D perhaps TRBD2 (5 bases). Germline V lookup: CDR1 PRHDT, CDR2 FYEKMQ (reference sequence). The CDR3 is 15 residues long. Trimming pared 5 bases from V and 3 bases from J, leaving 15 bases between. The CDR3 DNA sequence: TGTGCCAGCAGCCCCCCGGGATTTCGGACAGATACGCAGTATTTT. Protein product: CASSPPGFRTDTQYF.

The rearrangement joins TRBV5-1 to TRBJ2-5, with TRBD2 matching 10 bases. Germline V gene lookup returns CDR1 SGHRS and CDR2 YFSETQ. The CDR3 runs to 15 residues. With 4 bases clipped from V and 5 bases from J, the junction kept 8 bases outside the gene matches. CDR3 in amino acids: CASSTQRGGPETQYF. CDR3 sequence (DNA): TGCGCCAGCAGCACCCAGCGGGGGGGCCCTGAGACCCAGTACTTC.

The chain combines TRBV27 with TRBJ1-1; TRBD1 aligns across 7 bases. This CDR3 contains 13 residues. Trimming removed 5 bases from V and 7 bases from J; junction bases left unmatched: 7. CDR1 and CDR2 (germline): MNHEY, SMNVEV (reference sequence). CDR3 sequence (DNA): TGTGCCAGCAGTATCCCGGGACAGAATGAAGCTTTCTTT. Translation gives CASSIPGQNEAFF.

The chain combines TRBV6-5 with TRBJ1-2, with D perhaps TRBD1 (5 bases). The CDR3 loop spans 16 amino acids. Per germline, CDR1 MNHEY and CDR2 SVGAGI. Trimming removed 0 bases at V and 4 bases at J, with 15 bases between. As DNA, the CDR3 is TGTGCCAGCAGTTACTCGTTCGCAGGGCGGCCCTATGGCTACACCTTC. Its protein is CASSYSFAGRPYGYTF.

The V gene is TRBV6-5, the J gene TRBJ2-1, with D possibly matching TRBD2 (6 bases). The V and J ends lost 6 bases and 12 bases respectively, with 12 bases between them. Germline CDR1 is MNHEY and CDR2 is SVGAGI. This CDR3 is 11 amino acids long. The CDR3 sequence is CASRSGDLQFF. Here the CDR3 DNA reads TGTGCCAGCAGGTCGGGAGACCTGCAGTTCTTC.

This chain joins TRBV5-4 and TRBJ2-5; 12 bases fit TRBD2. Germline CDR1 and CDR2: SGHNT and YYREEE (reference sequence). The CDR3 is 15 amino acids. The J segment lost 5 bases and the V segment lost 4 bases, leaving 6 bases of the junction unmatched. CDR3 protein: CASSRTSGNVETQYF. The CDR3 nucleotides read TGTGCCAGCAGCCGGACTAGCGGGAACGTGGAGACCCAGTACTTC.

The V and J genes are TRBV11-2 and TRBJ1-4, with 10 bases identical to TRBD1. Germline V gene lookup returns CDR1 SGHAT and CDR2 FQNNGV. The CDR3 consists of 16 residues. V lost 1 base, J lost 5 bases, and 4 bases stayed unmatched. CDR3 nucleotide sequence: TGTGCCAGCAGCTTAGTCCCGGGACAGGGGAATGAAAAACTGTTTTTT. It is translated as CASSLVPGQGNEKLFF.

V is TRBV19 and J is TRBJ1-4; D perhaps matches TRBD1 (5 bases). V dropped 5 bases and J dropped 8 bases, with 12 bases sitting between them. This CDR3 has 13 amino acids. Germline V gene data show CDR1 as LNHDA and CDR2 as SQIVND (reference sequence). DNA for the CDR3: TGTGCCAGTAGTGGCAGGGAAAAGGAAAAACTGTTTTTT. Its translation is CASSGREKEKLFF.

This clone was seen a single time. CDR3 sequence (DNA): TGTGCCAGCAGCGACCTTAGGACAGGGGGGACCGGGGAGCTGTTTTTT. This encodes CASSDLRTGGTGELFF. The chain has TRBV5-6 and TRBJ2-2; 10 nucleotides line up with TRBD1. CDR3 size: 16 residues. Germline CDR1 SGHDT, CDR2 YYEEEE. Losses at the gene ends were 4 bases for V and 5 bases for J; bases not matched to a gene: 8. Supplemented by reference TRBV5-6 and TRBJ2-2, the full variable domain reads DAGVTQSPTHLIKTRGQQVTLRCSPKSGHDTVSWYQQALGQGPQFIFQYYEEEERQRGNFPDRFSGHQFPNYSSELNVNALLLGDSALYLCASSDLRTGGTGELFFGEGSRLTVL.

This clone was detected once. This rearrangement joins TRBV6-8 to TRBJ1-1; D is uncertain. This CDR3 comprises 13 residues. Trimming stripped 3 bases from V and 7 bases from J, with 12 bases between. Looked up from germline, CDR1 is MNHGY and CDR2 is SAAAGT. CDR3: CASSYISEVEAFF. CDR3 in DNA: TGTGCCAGCAGTTATATTTCAGAGGTTGAAGCTTTCTTT.

J is TRBJ1-2 and V is TRBV27; TRBD1 might be the D (6 bases). V was cut by 7 bases and J by 7 bases, with 16 bases left in between. The CDR3 has 13 residues. Germline V gives CDR1 MNHEY, CDR2 SMNVEV (reference sequence). Here the CDR3 reads CASKGGAVSGYTF. The CDR3 DNA is TGTGCCAGCAAAGGGGGGGCAGTGAGTGGCTACACCTTC.

The gene calls are TRBV29-1 and TRBJ2-7; D might be TRBD1 (5 bases). The V end was cut by 6 bases, the J end by 2 bases, with 11 bases between. The V gene's germline CDR1 is SQVTM and CDR2 ANQGSEA. This CDR3 contains 12 residues. CDR3 loop: CSVETGAYEQYF. In DNA, the CDR3 is TGCAGCGTGGAAACAGGAGCCTACGAGCAGTACTTC.

The chain joins TRBV19 to TRBJ2-1; TRBD2 agrees at 7 bases. This CDR3 is built from 13 residues. Trimming took 6 bases from V and 4 from J; bases not matched to a gene: 3. From germline, CDR1 is LNHDA and CDR2 SQIVND (reference sequence). CDR3 DNA sequence: TGTGCCAGTAGCCCGGGACTATACAATGAGCAGTTCTTC. It codes for CASSPGLYNEQFF. Supplemented by reference TRBV19 and TRBJ2-1, the full variable domain reads DGGITQSPKYLFRKEGQNVTLSCEQNLNHDAMYWYRQDPGQGLRLIYYSQIVNDFQKGDIAEGYSVSREKKESFPLTVTSAQKNPTAFYLCASSPGLYNEQFFGPGTRLTVL.

In its sample, this clone was seen a few times. V gene TRBV6-5 combines with J gene TRBJ1-4; 10 bases fit TRBD1. V trimming: 6 bases; J trimming: 6 bases; junction bases outside the gene matches: 4. This CDR3 has 14 residues. Germline V CDR1 and CDR2: MNHEY, SVGAGI. The CDR3 spells CASRRTGGDEKLFF. CDR3 sequence (DNA): TGTGCCAGCAGGAGGACAGGGGGGGATGAAAAACTGTTTTTT.

This clone was recorded only once. The V gene is TRBV9, the J gene TRBJ2-5, with 8 bases that match TRBD1. V lost 7 bases, J lost 5 bases, and 7 bases stayed unmatched. CDR1 is SGDLS and CDR2 is YYNGEE in the germline V gene. The CDR3 is made up of 13 amino acids. CDR3 coding DNA: TGTGCCAGCGGGGCAGGGGGCGGGGAGACCCAGTACTTC. Protein: CASGAGGGETQYF.

V gene TRBV25-1 combines with J gene TRBJ1-2; 10 nucleotides match TRBD1. There are 17 residues in the CDR3. CDR1 is MGHDK, CDR2 SYGVNS, per germline. Trimming cost V 2 bases and J 8 bases; bases outside gene matches: 14. The CDR3 DNA sequence: TGTGCCAGCAGTGAACACAATAGCGGGACAGGGGTTCAGGGCTACACCTTC. Its translation is CASSEHNSGTGVQGYTF.

This clone was recorded only once. The rearrangement links TRBV5-1 to TRBJ1-2; 9 bases fit TRBD1. The germline CDR1 and CDR2 sequences are SGHRS and YFSETQ. V lost 0 bases to trimming and J lost 8 bases; unmatched junction nucleotides: 8. The CDR3 runs 15 residues. DNA for the CDR3: TGCGCCAGCAGCTTGGGGGACAGGGATTCGAAGGGCTACACCTTC. Amino acids: CASSLGDRDSKGYTF.

The count of this clone is one. The V gene is TRBV5-1, the J gene TRBJ2-2; TRBD1 might be the D (6 bases). This CDR3 region has 17 residues. V was trimmed by 4 bases and J by 0 bases, leaving 16 bases between them. Germline CDR1 is SGHRS and CDR2 is YFSETQ. For the CDR3, the DNA is TGCGCCAGCAGCGTGGGGACACAGTTCGCGAACACCGGGGAGCTGTTTTTT. Translation gives CASSVGTQFANTGELFF.

This chain connects TRBV9 to TRBJ2-7; 7 nucleotides align to TRBD1. Per the germline V gene, CDR1 is SGDLS and CDR2 is YYNGEE. Losses at the gene ends were 4 bases for V and 1 base for J; bases not matched to a gene: 8. CDR3 size: 15 residues. In nucleotides, the CDR3 is TGTGCCAGCAGCATACAAGGGGGCCCTTCCTACGAGCAGTACTTC. Translation: CASSIQGGPSYEQYF.